This T cell receptor beta chain was profiled in a study of Ad26.COV2.S vaccination and SARS-CoV-2 variants. Specified treatment: about 20 received Ad26.COV2.S at low or high dose, single or two shots; roughly five received placebo; per-sample allocation not given. Sampling occurred on day 63 after the first vaccine or placebo injection. Broader study findings: Placebo and vaccine recipients had non-spike TCR breadth that was similar.

Here immunoSEQ multiplex PCR was the method, and the copy in TCRdb shows in-frame clones only, minus some. The top ten hold about 1.7% of the sample, which has around 500,000 clones, approximately 90% seen once. Remarks on this clone: Its target is unknown.

The source material was peripheral blood, sampled in a trial of Ad26.COV2.S vaccine versus placebo. The sequence was collected from a person aged 18-60 years who received the Ad26.COV2.S COVID-19 vaccine or a placebo.

CDR3 bases: TGTGCCAGCTCACCTGAACAGGGGGCCGGTTCACCCCTCCACTTT. It codes for CASSPEQGAGSPLHF. The chain is built from TRBV18 and TRBJ1-6; 9 positions match TRBD1. The germline CDR1 and CDR2 sequences are KGHSH and LQKENI. Trimming removed 3 bases from V and 9 bases from J; junction bases left unmatched: 6. The CDR3 covers 15 residues.